A single sample is the source of the 23 T cell receptor beta chains below, sequenced in a study of neurological immune-mediated disorders. Time point noted: longitudinal time-point 3. TCRdb redid the calling of the 5' RACE reads with MiXCR, one entry per CDR3 protein. The sample contains about 99,000 distinct CDR3 sequences, about 10% of which appear only once. The sample consisted of PBMCs. The receptors come from a female donor with HTLV-1-associated myelopathy (HAM/TSP).

This clonotype was seen at least ten times. The genes are TRBV20-1 and TRBJ2-1; TRBD2 aligns across 10 bases. Germline trimming cut 6 bases from V and 7 bases from J; bases unmatched to any gene: 6. CDR3 length equals 13 residues. The germline gives CDR1 DFQATT, CDR2 SNEGSKA (reference sequence). CDR3 region: CSASGGAWNEQFF. In DNA, the CDR3 is TGCAGTGCCAGCGGGGGGGCGTGGAATGAGCAGTTCTTC.

This clonotype was counted many times. The rearrangement joins TRBV5-1 to TRBJ2-5; D may correspond to TRBD1 or TRBD2 (5 bases each). Trimming removed 0 bases from V and 5 bases from J, with 5 bases in between. Germline CDR1 and CDR2: SGHRS and YFSETQ. The CDR3 is 12 residues long. The CDR3 loop is CASSLGDETQYF. CDR3 DNA: TGCGCCAGCAGCTTGGGGGACGAGACCCAGTACTTC.

At least ten counts were recorded for this clonotype. The J gene is TRBJ2-1, the V gene TRBV20-1; 13 positions agree with TRBD2. The junction had 18 bases not matched to a gene; V was cut back by 7 bases and J by 12 bases. This CDR3 is 16 amino acids long. Germline-derived CDR1 and CDR2 are DFQATT and SNEGSKA (reference sequence). Written as DNA, the CDR3 is TGCAGTGTCCGGGACAGGGGGAGACTAGCGGGGGGAGGGCAGTTCTTC. Its translation is CSVRDRGRLAGGGQFF.

This clonotype was observed many times. V is TRBV10-2 and J is TRBJ2-4; maybe TRBD1 (5 bases). Trimming took off 6 bases at V and 0 bases at J, with 18 bases between the two ends. This CDR3 region has 17 residues. CDR1 and CDR2 from the germline V gene are WSHSY and SAAADI. CDR3: CASRSPTGMLAKNIQYF. In nucleotides, the CDR3 is TGCGCCAGCAGGAGTCCCACAGGCATGCTAGCCAAAAACATTCAGTACTTC.

This clonotype was counted at least ten times. CDR3 protein: CASSLRRHSNQPQHF. DNA for the CDR3: TGTGCCAGCAGCTTGCGCAGGCATAGCAATCAGCCCCAGCATTTT. This chain uses TRBV5-6 with TRBJ1-5; D not certain. Trimming stripped 1 base from V and 0 bases from J, with 8 bases between. The CDR3 contains 15 residues. The germline gives CDR1 SGHDT, CDR2 YYEEEE.

This clonotype was detected ten times or more. The chain is built from TRBV12-3 or TRBV12-4 and TRBJ1-6; D is unresolved. This CDR3 contains 14 residues. Trimming shortened V by 3 bases and J by 5 bases, and 8 bases separated the two germline ends. The CDR3 DNA reads as TGTGCCAGCAGTTTGAGGCCGAATAATTCACCCCTCCACTTT. Its translation is CASSLRPNNSPLHF.

There are many counts of this clonotype. The rearrangement uses TRBV5-1 and TRBJ1-5; TRBD1 matches at 7 bases. Germline V gene data show CDR1 as SGHRS and CDR2 as YFSETQ. This CDR3 spans 15 amino acids. V shed 1 base, J shed 4 bases, and the junction held 5 bases outside the gene matches. The CDR3: CASSLSTGANQPQHF. The CDR3 DNA follows: TGCGCCAGCAGCTTGTCCACAGGGGCGAATCAGCCCCAGCATTTT.

This clonotype was observed many times. The genes are TRBV4-2 and TRBJ1-1, with TRBD1 matching over 7 bases. The junction had 2 bases not matched to a gene; V was cut back by 0 bases and J by 7 bases. The length of the CDR3 is 13 residues. Germline CDR1 is LGHNA and CDR2 is YNFKEQ. This CDR3 reads CASSQDQGGEAFF. In DNA, the CDR3 is TGTGCCAGCAGCCAAGATCAGGGGGGTGAAGCTTTCTTT.

This clonotype was detected many times. This chain connects TRBV28 to TRBJ2-7, with TRBD1 identical over 8 bases. V gave up 3 bases and J gave up 0 bases; unmatched junction bases: 7. The germline V gene has CDR1 MDHEN and CDR2 SYDVKM. The CDR3 consists of 16 residues. The CDR3: CASSFGWDRNSYEQYF. CDR3 DNA sequence: TGTGCCAGCAGTTTTGGGTGGGACAGGAACTCCTACGAGCAGTACTTC.

This clonotype was detected only a few times. The CDR3 is CASSLGDGTQYF. The CDR3, as DNA: TGTGCCAGCAGCTTGGGAGACGGGACCCAGTACTTC. The chain uses TRBV7-2 and TRBJ2-5; perhaps TRBD2 as D (5 bases). Germline CDR1 reads SGHTA; CDR2 reads FQGNSA. The ends were cut back, 3 bases at V and 7 bases at J, with 9 bases in the middle. This CDR3 spans 12 amino acids.

Many counts were recorded for this clonotype. This chain joins TRBV20-1 and TRBJ2-7; D is undetermined. Germline loops: CDR1 DFQATT, CDR2 SNEGSKA (reference sequence). The CDR3 totals 11 residues. Trimming took 5 bases from V and 3 from J, leaving 8 bases between them. The CDR3 is CSAYVDYEQYF. The CDR3 DNA is TGCAGTGCTTATGTGGACTACGAGCAGTACTTC.

This CDR3 reads CSVSGDRFNTEAFF. The CDR3 bases are TGCAGTGTAAGCGGGGACAGATTTAACACTGAAGCTTTCTTT. The chain joins TRBV20-1 to TRBJ1-1, with 7 bases that match TRBD1. The V gene end was trimmed by 7 bases and the J gene end by 2 bases; junction bases not matched to a gene: 10. The CDR3 length is 14 residues. Germline V gives CDR1 DFQATT, CDR2 SNEGSKA (reference sequence).

This clonotype was seen many times. The gene calls are TRBV5-1 and TRBJ1-5, with D unresolved. CDR1 and CDR2 from the germline V gene are SGHRS and YFSETQ. V was cut by 4 bases and J by 4 bases, with 12 bases left in between. The CDR3 runs 14 residues. The CDR3 DNA follows: TGCGCCAGCAGCCTTGGCCCTACGAATCAGCCCCAGCATTTT. This translates into CASSLGPTNQPQHF. The whole variable domain, filled in from reference TRBV5-1 and TRBJ1-5, reads KAGVTQTPRYLIKTRGQQVTLSCSPISGHRSVSWYQQTPGQGLQFLFEYFSETQRNKGNFPGRFSGRQFSNSRSEMNVSTLELGDSALYLCASSLGPTNQPQHFGDGTRLSIL.

This clonotype was counted many times. The chain couples TRBV18 to TRBJ2-4; D is unclear. The germline CDR1 and CDR2 sequences are KGHSH and LQKENI. The germline V and J ends were trimmed by 5 bases and 1 base, with 15 bases remaining between them. This CDR3 comprises 16 residues. CDR3 amino acids: CASSTSVPLAKNIQYF. The CDR3 DNA reads as TGTGCCAGCTCAACGTCTGTACCCCTGGCCAAAAACATTCAGTACTTC.

This clonotype showed up many times. The J gene is TRBJ1-2, the V gene TRBV7-2; D not resolved. CDR3 length equals 15 residues. V was shortened by 0 bases and J by 1 base, with 9 bases between the two germline ends. CDR1 SGHTA and CDR2 FQGNSA come from the germline V gene. As DNA, the CDR3 is TGTGCCAGCAGCTTAGCGAAAGGCAGTAACTATGGCTACACCTTC. This translates into CASSLAKGSNYGYTF.

Details on this clonotype: Just one base apart from a much larger clone, this may be a read error. This chain uses TRBV5-1 with TRBJ1-2; TRBD1 is a possible D gene (5 bases). Germline loops: CDR1 SGHRS, CDR2 YFSETQ. This CDR3 is 13 amino acids long. V lost 4 bases, J lost 5 bases, and 12 bases lay in between. DNA for the CDR3: TGCGCCAGCAGCACTGGACATGGTTATGGCTACACCTTC. This encodes CASSTGHGYGYTF.

The table lists this clonotype with many counts. As DNA, the CDR3 is TGTGCCAGCAGTGACCAGGGGAATGAGCAGTTCTTC. This codes for CASSDQGNEQFF. The chain carries TRBV6-4 and TRBJ2-1, with D possibly TRBD1 on 6 matching bases. Germline V gene lookup returns CDR1 MRHNA and CDR2 SNTAGT. V lost 2 bases to trimming and J lost 7 bases, with 6 bases between them. This CDR3 region has 12 residues.

This clonotype was seen many times. This chain joins TRBV7-2 and TRBJ2-1; no definite D call. Germline V CDR1 and CDR2: SGHTA, FQGNSA. The length of the CDR3 is 13 residues. The ends were cut back, 5 bases at V and 12 bases at J, with 17 bases in the middle. CDR3 bases: TGTGCCAGCAGCCCTCGGGCCCCGAGTGGGCAGTTCTTC. It encodes CASSPRAPSGQFF.

This clonotype was observed at least ten times. The junction differs from germline at one of its ends, possibly a read error. The chain carries TRBV15 and TRBJ2-4; D could derive from TRBD1 or TRBD2 (5 bases each). The CDR3 has 14 residues. In germline, CDR1 is LNHNV, CDR2 YYDKDF (reference sequence). CDR3 region: CATSRGSTENIQYF. The CDR3 DNA follows: TGTGCTACCAGCAGAGGGTCGACAGAAAACATTCAGTACTTC. The full variable domain, its missing parts supplied by reference TRBV15 and TRBJ2-4, is DAMVIQNPRYQVTQFGKPVTLSCSQTLNHNVMYWYQQKSSQAPKLLFHYYDKDFNNEADTPDNFQSRRPNTSFCFLDIRSPGLGDTAMYLCATSRGSTENIQYFGAGTRLSVL.

This clonotype was detected many times. The J gene is TRBJ2-7, the V gene TRBV27, with TRBD1 identical over 7 bases. CDR1 MNHEY and CDR2 SMNVEV come from the germline V gene (reference sequence). This CDR3 contains 15 residues. The J segment lost 1 base and the V segment lost 4 bases, leaving 7 bases of the junction unmatched. The CDR3 region is CASSSQGVGSYEQYF. The CDR3 bases are TGTGCCAGCAGTTCGCAGGGGGTCGGGTCCTACGAGCAGTACTTC.

The genes are TRBV18 and TRBJ2-3; TRBD1 matches at 8 bases. CDR1 KGHSH and CDR2 LQKENI come from the germline V gene. The CDR3 sequence is 17 residues long. V dropped 1 base and J dropped 4; count of bases not matched to a gene: 10. The DNA of the CDR3 is TGTGCCAGCTCACCACGTGAGGGTCAGGGGGCATCAGATACGCAGTATTTT. It translates to CASSPREGQGASDTQYF. The variable domain in full, with the rest retrieved from reference TRBV18 and TRBJ2-3, is NAGVMQNPRHLVRRRGQEARLRCSPMKGHSHVYWYRQLPEEGLKFMVYLQKENIIDESGMPKERFSAEFPKEGPSILRIQQVVRGDSAAYFCASSPREGQGASDTQYFGPGTRLTVL.

This clonotype has a count of ten or more. The chain uses TRBV20-1 and TRBJ1-5, with a possible D match to TRBD1 (6 bases). CDR1 DFQATT and CDR2 SNEGSKA come from the germline V gene (reference sequence). V lost 5 bases and J lost 6, with 20 bases in between. The CDR3 spans 15 residues. For the CDR3, the DNA is TGCAGTGCTGGCTCTCCGGGGGCGCCGGGTCAGCCCCAGCATTTT. Its translation: CSAGSPGAPGQPQHF.

This clonotype showed up many times. The V call is TRBV28, the J call TRBJ2-2, with 7 nucleotides matching TRBD1. The V gene's germline CDR1 is MDHEN and CDR2 SYDVKM. CDR3 length: 15 amino acids. V gave up 6 bases and J gave up 5 bases; unmatched junction bases: 9. CDR3 loop: CASRNQGVGTGELFF. CDR3 bases: TGTGCCAGCAGGAATCAGGGGGTCGGAACCGGGGAGCTGTTTTTT.